These T cell receptor beta chains were read from a single sample in a study of blood T cells in healthy people across ages. MiXCR, applied by TCRdb to the 5' RACE reads, yields one record per CDR3 protein. Of approximately 800,000 distinct CDR3 sequences listed, 58% are singletons. The sample comprised blood. These receptors were obtained from a man under 40 in good health. The CDR3 runs from the conserved cysteine through the conserved F or W. D genes are given only for firm matches. For some rows the clone size is stated as once, few or many, or as a class when expanded; others skip it.

D gene: .; clone size: .; J gene: TRBJ1-1; V gene: TRBV6-5; CDR3 protein: CASSQDSFRSFF; CDR3 DNA: TGTGCCAGCAGTCAGGACAGTTTTAGGTCTTTCTTT
D gene: TRBD2; clone size: .; J gene: TRBJ2-7; V gene: TRBV6-1; CDR3 protein: CASSGLAGSSYEQYF; CDR3 DNA: TGTGCCAGCAGTGGACTAGCGGGAAGCTCCTACGAGCAGTACTTC
D gene: .; clone size: .; J gene: TRBJ1-2; V gene: TRBV29-1; CDR3 protein: CSAGMVGLKYGYTF; CDR3 DNA: TGCAGCGCCGGCATGGTCGGTTTAAAATATGGCTACACCTTC
D gene: TRBD1; clone size: .; J gene: TRBJ1-1; V gene: TRBV10-3; CDR3 protein: CAIGDSPNTEAFF; CDR3 DNA: TGTGCCATTGGGGACAGCCCGAACACTGAAGCTTTCTTT
D gene: .; clone size: .; J gene: TRBJ2-3; V gene: TRBV24-1; CDR3 protein: CATSRGTARTDTQYF; CDR3 DNA: TGTGCCACCAGCCGGGGGACAGCTCGCACAGATACGCAGTATTTT
D gene: .; clone size: .; J gene: TRBJ1-1; V gene: TRBV29-1; CDR3 protein: CSVAETEAFF; CDR3 DNA: TGCAGCGTTGCCGAGACTGAAGCTTTCTTT
D gene: .; clone size: .; J gene: TRBJ2-5; V gene: TRBV20-1; CDR3 protein: CSAPRNMDQETQYF; CDR3 DNA: TGCAGCGCACCCCGGAATATGGACCAGGAGACCCAGTACTTC
D gene: .; clone size: few; J gene: TRBJ1-2; V gene: TRBV7-2; CDR3 protein: CASSLATALNYGYTF; CDR3 DNA: TGTGCCAGCAGCTTAGCTACGGCGCTGAACTATGGCTACACCTTC
D gene: TRBD1; clone size: few; J gene: TRBJ2-5; V gene: TRBV5-1; CDR3 protein: CASRDEGASSETQYF; CDR3 DNA: TGCGCCAGCAGGGATGAGGGGGCTAGCTCGGAGACCCAGTACTTC
D gene: .; clone size: once; J gene: TRBJ2-5; V gene: TRBV2; CDR3 protein: CASSWGGSLFETQYF; CDR3 DNA: TGTGCCAGCAGTTGGGGTGGGAGTTTGTTTGAGACCCAGTACTTC
D gene: .; clone size: .; J gene: TRBJ2-1; V gene: TRBV20-1; CDR3 protein: CSARFSYVNEQFF; CDR3 DNA: TGCAGTGCTAGGTTTAGTTACGTCAATGAGCAGTTCTTC
D gene: TRBD1; clone size: .; J gene: TRBJ1-5; V gene: TRBV12-3/TRBV12-4; CDR3 protein: CASSPSGGRSQPRHF; CDR3 DNA: TGTGCCAGCAGTCCCTCAGGGGGAAGAAGCCAGCCCCGGCATTTT
D gene: .; clone size: few; J gene: TRBJ1-2; V gene: TRBV10-3; CDR3 protein: CAISDSDYGYTF; CDR3 DNA: TGTGCCATCAGTGATTCCGATTATGGCTACACCTTC
D gene: TRBD2; clone size: few; J gene: TRBJ2-7; V gene: TRBV3-1; CDR3 protein: CASSQISTSGSQQYF; CDR3 DNA: TGTGCCAGCAGCCAAATATCAACTAGCGGGAGTCAGCAGTACTTC
D gene: TRBD2; clone size: .; J gene: TRBJ2-7; V gene: TRBV20-1; CDR3 protein: CSARDATRGGDYYEQYF; CDR3 DNA: TGCAGTGCTAGAGATGCTACCCGCGGGGGAGACTACTACGAGCAGTACTTC
D gene: .; clone size: .; J gene: TRBJ2-1; V gene: TRBV3-1; CDR3 protein: CASSAGTESYNEQFF; CDR3 DNA: TGTGCCAGCAGCGCCGGGACGGAGAGCTACAATGAGCAGTTCTTC
D gene: .; clone size: few; J gene: TRBJ1-2; V gene: TRBV5-1; CDR3 protein: CASSPSGTNYGYTF; CDR3 DNA: TGCGCCAGCAGCCCCTCCGGGACTAACTATGGCTACACCTTC
D gene: TRBD2; clone size: few; J gene: TRBJ2-1; V gene: TRBV7-2; CDR3 protein: CASSLYTGLAYNEQFF; CDR3 DNA: TGTGCCAGCAGCTTATACACGGGACTAGCCTACAATGAGCAGTTCTTC
D gene: .; clone size: .; J gene: TRBJ2-7; V gene: TRBV20-1; CDR3 protein: CSARIEVGTYEQYF; CDR3 DNA: TGCAGTGCCAGGATTGAAGTAGGGACCTACGAGCAGTACTTC
D gene: .; clone size: .; J gene: TRBJ2-3; V gene: TRBV6-5; CDR3 protein: CASSYSESTDTQYF; CDR3 DNA: TGTGCCAGCAGTTACTCGGAAAGCACAGATACGCAGTATTTT
D gene: TRBD1; clone size: .; J gene: TRBJ1-5; V gene: TRBV6-2/TRBV6-3; CDR3 protein: CASSYETGVDYQPQHF; CDR3 DNA: TGTGCCAGCAGTTACGAGACAGGGGTTGACTATCAGCCCCAGCATTTT
D gene: .; clone size: few; J gene: TRBJ2-2; V gene: TRBV7-2; CDR3 protein: CASSSRAATGELFF; CDR3 DNA: TGTGCCAGCAGCTCCCGGGCAGCCACCGGGGAGCTGTTTTTT
D gene: TRBD1; clone size: few; J gene: TRBJ2-6; V gene: TRBV29-1; CDR3 protein: CSVVDRGSGANVLTF; CDR3 DNA: TGCAGCGTTGTGGACAGGGGCTCTGGGGCCAACGTCCTGACTTTC
D gene: TRBD1; clone size: .; J gene: TRBJ1-2; V gene: TRBV7-9; CDR3 protein: CASSFGQDGYTF; CDR3 DNA: TGTGCCAGCAGCTTCGGACAGGATGGCTACACCTTC
D gene: TRBD2; clone size: .; J gene: TRBJ2-5; V gene: TRBV18; CDR3 protein: CASSPPWTRRETQYF; CDR3 DNA: TGTGCCAGCTCACCACCGTGGACTAGGCGAGAGACCCAGTACTTC
D gene: TRBD1; clone size: once; J gene: TRBJ2-1; V gene: TRBV7-2; CDR3 protein: CASSVAGTGLGEQFF; CDR3 DNA: TGTGCCAGCAGCGTAGCCGGGACAGGGCTGGGAGAGCAGTTCTTC
D gene: TRBD2; clone size: .; J gene: TRBJ2-3; V gene: TRBV10-3; CDR3 protein: CAIKGTSGADTQYF; CDR3 DNA: TGTGCCATCAAGGGGACTAGCGGCGCAGATACGCAGTATTTT